Shown below are 22 T cell receptor beta chains from a single sample sequenced in a study of early T cells in non-severe SARS-CoV-2 infection. Each CDR3 protein gets one entry after TCRdb re-called the 5' RACE reads with MiXCR. The data show over 9,000 distinct CDR3 sequences, with 4.8% seen just once and 9.9% held by the top ten. The sequencing input was whole blood. The receptor set was obtained from an adult who was a healthcare worker with PCR-confirmed SARS-CoV-2 infection or an uninfected control (not recorded which).

This clonotype was seen at least ten times. The genes are TRBV7-6 and TRBJ1-2; 8 bases are a match to TRBD1. Germline V gene sequence: CDR1 SGHVS, CDR2 FNYEAQ. The CDR3 length is 16 residues. The V and J ends lost 1 base and 8 bases, in that order; junction bases with no gene match: 12. CDR3: CASSLGQGSLSRGYTF. In DNA, the CDR3 is TGTGCCAGCAGCTTAGGACAGGGGTCCTTGAGTCGGGGCTACACCTTC.

This clonotype was seen ten or more times. This chain uses TRBV6-5 with TRBJ1-3; D uncertain. Trimming took 6 bases from V and 4 from J, leaving 4 bases between them. CDR1 and CDR2 from the germline V gene are MNHEY and SVGAGI. CDR3 size: 11 residues. CDR3: CASSLGNTIYF. CDR3 DNA sequence: TGTGCCAGCAGCCTCGGAAACACCATATATTTT.

The CDR3 here is CASSIGLAGPSDTQYF. In DNA form, the CDR3 reads TGTGCCAGCAGTATAGGACTAGCGGGACCATCTGATACGCAGTATTTT. This chain joins TRBV25-1 and TRBJ2-3; 12 nucleotides agree with TRBD2. CDR1 and CDR2 (germline): MGHDK, SYGVNS. This CDR3 has 16 amino acids. The V and J ends lost 5 bases and 6 bases, in that order; junction bases with no gene match: 9.

The chain combines TRBV6-6 with TRBJ2-1; tentative D call: TRBD2 (5 bases). Trimming removed 0 bases from V and 3 bases from J, with 6 bases in between. This CDR3 has 14 residues. Germline values: CDR1 MNHNY, CDR2 SVGAGI (reference sequence). DNA of the CDR3: TGTGCCAGCAGTTACTCGCGGGTCTACAATGAGCAGTTCTTC. This gives the protein CASSYSRVYNEQFF.

This clonotype is medium-sized in the sample. DNA of the CDR3: TGTGCCAGCAGCTTAACTGCCACATCCTACGAGCAGTACTTC. Its translation is CASSLTATSYEQYF. The chain couples TRBV7-3 to TRBJ2-7; D unresolved. Trimming removed 0 bases from V and 1 base from J, with 7 bases in between. This CDR3 has 14 residues. CDR1 and CDR2 from the germline V gene are SGHTA and FQGTGA.

This chain connects TRBV4-2 to TRBJ2-3; D is undetermined. The V gene's germline CDR1 is LGHNA and CDR2 YNFKEQ. V lost 1 base and J 2 bases, leaving 10 bases between the germline ends. This CDR3 has 15 residues. The DNA of the CDR3 is TGTGCCAGCAGCCAAGCGAGAGAAAACACAGATACGCAGTATTTT. Translation: CASSQARENTDTQYF.

This clonotype was seen ten or more times. The CDR3 bases are TGCAGCACGGGGGGTACTTCTTATGGCTACACCTTC. Translating it yields CSTGGTSYGYTF. The V and J genes are TRBV29-1 and TRBJ1-2; tentative D call: TRBD1 (5 bases). CDR1 and CDR2 from the germline V gene are SQVTM and ANQGSEA. The V end lost 8 bases, the J end lost 5 bases, and 15 bases lay between the germline ends. The CDR3 runs to 12 residues.

The chain joins TRBV12-3 or TRBV12-4 to TRBJ2-7; a weak D match, TRBD1 (5 bases). The ends were cut back, 4 bases at V and 5 bases at J, with 9 bases in the middle. The CDR3 totals 12 residues. CDR3 bases: TGTGCCAGCAGTTCTTGGGGCCACGAGCAGTACTTC. Translated: CASSSWGHEQYF.

This clonotype has a count of ten or more. The junction departs from the called germline gene at one end, perhaps through a read error. The chain carries TRBV5-1 and TRBJ2-7, with TRBD1 matching 8 bases. The CDR3 is made up of 14 amino acids. Germline V gene data show CDR1 as SGHRS and CDR2 as YFSETQ. DNA of the CDR3: TGCGCCAGCAGCTTGGAGTCAGGGGGCTCTCCGTCAGGCTTC. Translation: CASSLESGGSPSGF.

The rearrangement joins TRBV6-1 to TRBJ1-1, with D perhaps TRBD1 (5 bases). Trimming shortened V by 7 bases and J by 6 bases, and 15 bases separated the two germline ends. Looked up from germline, CDR1 is MNHNS and CDR2 is SASEGT. This CDR3 spans 13 amino acids. CDR3 protein: CASTRDSGPEAFF. CDR3 sequence (DNA): TGTGCCAGCACCCGGGACTCGGGGCCTGAAGCTTTCTTT.

This clonotype was counted many times. The V call is TRBV9, the J call TRBJ2-5, with D perhaps being TRBD1 or TRBD2 (5 bases each). The CDR3 sequence is 13 residues long. The germline V gene encodes CDR1 SGDLS and CDR2 YYNGEE. V lost 4 bases to trimming and J lost 5 bases, with 12 bases between them. The CDR3 loop is CASSLNEGETQYF. The CDR3 DNA sequence: TGTGCCAGCAGCTTAAATGAGGGGGAGACCCAGTACTTC.

By share, this clonotype ranks as medium-sized. This rearrangement joins TRBV5-1 to TRBJ2-7; D is undetermined. Germline assignment: CDR1 SGHRS and CDR2 YFSETQ. This CDR3 contains 11 residues. Between the trimmed V and J ends, which lost 4 bases and 6 bases, there was a span of 8 bases. The CDR3 bases are TGCGCCAGCAGCGGATTGAGCGAGCAGTACTTC. Protein: CASSGLSEQYF.

This clonotype was picked up many times. The chain couples TRBV12-3 or TRBV12-4 to TRBJ2-5; TRBD1 is a possible D gene (6 bases). The CDR3 totals 13 residues. The V end lost 2 bases, the J end lost 5 bases, and 9 bases lay between the germline ends. CDR3 sequence (DNA): TGTGCCAGCAGTTTAAATGGGGGCGAGACCCAGTACTTC. Its translation: CASSLNGGETQYF.

This clonotype is deemed medium-sized (0.01 to 0.1%). The CDR3 is CASSRRDSDYEETQYF. CDR3 nucleotides: TGTGCCAGCAGTAGGCGGGACTCCGATTATGAGGAGACCCAGTACTTC. V and J are TRBV12-3 or TRBV12-4 and TRBJ2-5; a weak D match, TRBD2 (6 bases). V lost 5 bases to trimming and J lost 5 bases, with 21 bases between them. This CDR3 region has 16 residues.

This clonotype is deemed medium-sized (0.01 to 0.1%). The J gene is TRBJ2-1, the V gene TRBV12-5; possibly TRBD2 for D (5 bases). The CDR3 contains 16 residues. CDR1 LGHNT and CDR2 FRNRAP come from the germline V gene. V gave up 0 bases and J gave up 0 bases, with 9 bases separating them. CDR3 protein: CASGLVATSSYNEQFF. In DNA form, the CDR3 reads TGTGCTAGTGGTTTGGTGGCAACTAGCTCCTACAATGAGCAGTTCTTC.

J is TRBJ2-3 and V is TRBV12-3 or TRBV12-4, with D possibly being TRBD2 (6 bases). V lost 5 bases, J lost 1 base, and 13 bases lay in between. The CDR3 has 15 residues. CDR3 sequence reads: CASSKTGTGTDTQYF. CDR3 nucleotides: TGTGCCAGCAGTAAAACCGGGACTGGCACAGATACGCAGTATTTT.

This clonotype ranks as medium-sized. The rearrangement links TRBV12-5 to TRBJ1-4, with 9 positions matching TRBD1. Germline V gene lookup returns CDR1 LGHNT and CDR2 FRNRAP. J was trimmed by 7 bases and V by 6 bases; bases with no gene match: 9. This CDR3 is built from 15 residues. CDR3 sequence reads: CASGGPGQGAEKLFF. Here the CDR3 DNA reads TGTGCTAGTGGCGGCCCGGGACAGGGCGCTGAAAAACTGTTTTTT.

This clonotype has ten or more counts. CDR3: CASSSLDSLNTEAFF. The DNA for the CDR3 is TGCGCCAGCAGCTCCCTGGACAGCCTGAACACTGAAGCTTTCTTT. The rearrangement links TRBV5-1 to TRBJ1-1; D is perhaps TRBD1 (6 bases). Germline-derived CDR1 and CDR2 are SGHRS and YFSETQ. The germline V and J ends were trimmed by 3 bases and 0 bases, with 12 bases remaining between them. The CDR3 loop spans 15 amino acids.

In this sample, this clonotype turned up many times. The V and J genes are TRBV7-3 and TRBJ2-1; D might be TRBD1 (5 bases). Germline lookup yields CDR1 SGHTA and CDR2 FQGTGA. Trimming pared 3 bases from V and 9 bases from J, leaving 12 bases between. The CDR3 contains 13 residues. The DNA of the CDR3 is TGTGCCAGCAGCTTCGCCTCCGACAGTGAGCAGTTCTTC. This sequence encodes CASSFASDSEQFF.

This clonotype has ten or more counts. The chain carries TRBV5-5 and TRBJ1-2; the D gene is possibly TRBD1 (6 bases). The CDR3 runs 17 residues. CDR1 is SGHKS and CDR2 is YYEKEE in the germline V gene (reference sequence). V shed 0 bases and J shed 3 bases, with 18 bases lying between them. This CDR3 is CASSLAPRSGGDYGYTF. CDR3 DNA sequence: TGTGCCAGCAGCTTGGCACCTAGGTCGGGGGGCGACTATGGCTACACCTTC.

The chain couples TRBV20-1 to TRBJ2-5; 7 bases line up with TRBD2. Germline V gene data show CDR1 as DFQATT and CDR2 as SNEGSKA (reference sequence). The CDR3 spans 15 residues. The J segment lost 1 base and the V segment lost 6 bases, leaving 11 bases of the junction unmatched. This chain's CDR3 is CSAPRGAGPQETQYF. CDR3 DNA: TGCAGTGCCCCCCGGGGAGCGGGGCCCCAAGAGACCCAGTACTTC.

This clonotype has more than one count but fewer than ten. The CDR3 sequence is CSVARISVAWHEQFF. CDR3 coding DNA: TGCAGCGTTGCCCGGATTTCGGTAGCGTGGCATGAGCAGTTCTTC. V usage is TRBV29-1 and J usage is TRBJ2-1, with a tentative D call TRBD2 (5 bases). This CDR3 comprises 15 residues. V was trimmed by 4 bases and J by 8 bases, leaving 21 bases between them. Germline-derived CDR1 and CDR2 are SQVTM and ANQGSEA.